This TCR beta chain is from a study of beta chain features in type 1 diabetes. Study results and limitations: Shortening that was moderate but significant affected the TCRB CDR3s of Type 1 diabetes patients in all four CD4+ subsets. A closer apparent resemblance between naive, central memory and Treg TCRB repertoires was seen in patients than in healthy donors. PCR might pick shorter templates more often, in the same way for patients and controls.

As concerns this clone: Its cognate antigen is unknown.

V was trimmed by 0 bases and J by 1 base, leaving 10 bases between them. The CDR3 spans 15 residues. Reverse transcribing all isolated RNA meant expressed TCRB transcripts were sequenced. The table came from immunoSEQ multiplex PCR; TCRdb's copy has only in-frame clones and leaves some out. This table holds hundreds of thousands of clones, approximately 15% found once. One heparinised blood draw averaging about 110 mL was given by each donor. The gene calls are TRBV23-1 and TRBJ2-7; D call uncertain. TRBV23-1 carries the ORF label, with uncertain function. Material: naive CD4+ T cells from blood. The sequence was obtained from a man younger than 35 with type 1 diabetes. CDR3 protein: CASSQSRSESYEQYF. The CDR3 region has the DNA TGCGCCAGCAGTCAATCGAGGAGCGAATCCTACGAGCAGTACTTC.